These 12 T cell receptor beta chains were all obtained from the same sample, sequenced in a study of T cells in women clearing cervical HPV infection. The assay was immunoSEQ multiplex PCR, and TCRdb's table has in-frame clones only and misses some. Found here are about 20,000 clones; the top ten clones hold roughly 6.3%. Sequencing was carried out using blood buffy coat. These receptors all stem from a woman aged 18 to 69 with a cervical HPV16 infection that either progressed to CIN3+ or cleared (not recorded which).

About this clone: The DNA ends 3 residues before the CDR3 does, and the rest of the CDR3 is filled in from the germline J gene. The gene calls are TRBV19 and TRBJ2-2; no clear D gene. The CDR3 has 15 amino acids. V was shortened by 5 bases and J by 4 bases, with 14 bases between the two germline ends. The germline V gene has CDR1 LNHDA and CDR2 SQIVND (reference sequence). Here the CDR3 reads CASSATYNPTGELFF. The sequenced CDR3 bases are TGTGCCAGTAGTGCGACTTATAACCCCACCGGGGAG. Full variable domain (remainder filled in from reference TRBV19 and TRBJ2-2): DGGITQSPKYLFRKEGQNVTLSCEQNLNHDAMYWYRQDPGQGLRLIYYSQIVNDFQKGDIAEGYSVSREKKESFPLTVTSAQKNPTAFYLCASSATYNPTGELFFGEGSRLTVL.

Concerning this clone: The read finishes 3 residues shy of the CDR3 end, and the germline J gene is used to complete it. The chain is built from TRBV6-2 or TRBV6-3 and TRBJ1-1, with TRBD1 identical over 7 bases. The CDR3 extends over 12 amino acids. The germline V gene encodes CDR1 MNHEY and CDR2 SVGEGT. V gave up 5 bases and J gave up 3 bases; unmatched junction bases: 0. Partial CDR3 DNA: TGTGCCAGCAGTGACAGGGACACTGAA. It specifies CASSDRDTE. The whole CDR3 region reads CASSDRDTEAFF.

CDR3 bases read: TGCAGTGCTAGAGTCCCGGGGGGCCAAGAGACG. It codes for CSARVPGGQET. In full, the CDR3 reads CSARVPGGQETQYF. This chain uses TRBV20-1 with TRBJ2-3, with a weak D call TRBD2 (7 bases). Read sequence stops 3 residues before the CDR3 end, and the germline J gene provides the missing end. Germline V gene lookup returns CDR1 DFQATT and CDR2 SNEGSKA (reference sequence). The length of the CDR3 is 14 residues.

Concerning this clone itself: The read stops 3 residues short of the end of the CDR3; the missing end is completed from the germline J gene. The V and J genes are TRBV7-2 and TRBJ1-1, with 8 bases lining up with TRBD1. The CDR3 has 14 residues. The germline V gene encodes CDR1 SGHTA and CDR2 FQGNSA. The CDR3 bases that were read are TGTGCCAGCAGCTTTGGACAGGGAACCTACGAG. This gives the protein CASSFGQGTYE. The complete CDR3 protein is CASSFGQGTYEAFF.

In the case of this clone: The read terminates 3 residues ahead of where the CDR3 ends, so the germline J gene completes it. V is TRBV5-6 and J is TRBJ2-7, with TRBD2 matching 7 bases. This CDR3 has 13 amino acids. CDR1 is SGHDT, CDR2 YYEEEE, per germline. With V trimmed by 4 bases and J by 1 base, 2 bases remained unmatched. Incomplete CDR3 DNA: TGTGCCAGCAGCCACGGGGGGTCCTACGAG. Amino acid sequence: CASSHGGSYE. The full CDR3 sequence reads CASSHGGSYEQYF.

With regard to this clone: At one of its ends the junction is not consistent with the germline gene, which may arise from a read error. The read halts 3 residues ahead of the CDR3 end, with the missing end drawn from the germline J gene. This sample also contains other DNA sequences that code for the same CDR3. J is TRBJ1-3 and V is TRBV6-1; maybe TRBD1 (5 bases). The CDR3 runs to 15 residues. Looked up from germline, CDR1 is MNHNS and CDR2 is SASEGT. The sequenced part of the CDR3 DNA is TGTGTCAGCAGTGAGATCAGGGCGAGAGGAAACACG. Encoded protein: CVSSEIRARGNT. In full, the CDR3 is CVSSEIRARGNTIYF.

The sequenced part of the CDR3 DNA is TGTGCCAGCAGGGGGGACAGAAGGTACAATCAGCCG. It yields the protein CASRGDRRYNQP. The entire CDR3 protein is CASRGDRRYNQPQYF. This sequence joins TRBV6-2 or TRBV6-3 and TRBJ2-3; TRBD1 agrees at 7 bases. The sequence runs out 3 residues before the end of the CDR3; the remainder is reconstructed from the germline J gene. CDR1 is MNHEY and CDR2 is SVGEGT in the germline V gene. CDR3 size: 15 residues.

As to this clone: The sequence runs out 3 residues before the end of the CDR3; the remainder is reconstructed from the germline J gene. The chain has TRBV7-9 and TRBJ1-2, with TRBD1 as a possible D gene (6 bases). The germline V and J ends were trimmed by 1 base and 3 bases, with 12 bases remaining between them. Per germline, CDR1 SEHNR and CDR2 FQNEAQ (reference sequence). The CDR3 covers 15 residues. Here the CDR3 reads CASSLGGGKHYGYTF. CDR3 DNA (partial): TGTGCCAGCAGCTTAGGAGGGGGAAAACACTATGGC.

As to this clone: The CDR3 end falls 3 residues outside the read, so it is completed with the germline J gene. The J gene is TRBJ2-1, the V gene TRBV19; perhaps TRBD2 as D (5 bases). Per the germline V gene, CDR1 is LNHDA and CDR2 is SQIVND (reference sequence). The CDR3 consists of 14 residues. The V and J ends lost 6 bases and 2 bases respectively, with 11 bases between them. The sequenced CDR3 bases are TGTGCCAGTAGGGTCGAGCGGACCTACAATGAG. It is translated as CASRVERTYNE. The complete CDR3 sequence is CASRVERTYNEQFF.

In the case of this clone: The read terminates 3 residues before the CDR3 end, so the remaining end is supplied by the germline J gene. The chain couples TRBV19 to TRBJ1-4; 8 nucleotides line up with TRBD1. Germline CDR1 LNHDA, CDR2 SQIVND (reference sequence). The J segment lost 5 bases and the V segment lost 5 bases, leaving 4 bases of the junction unmatched. The CDR3 sequence is 14 residues long. The covered CDR3 bases are TGTGCCAGTAGTCCCCGACAGGGGAATGAAAAA. Translation: CASSPRQGNEK. The CDR3 in its entirety is CASSPRQGNEKLFF.

The CDR3 reads CASSPQFGTGLIGYGYTF. Incomplete CDR3 DNA: TGTGCCAGCTCACCACAGTTCGGGACAGGGCTCATAGGGTATGGC. The chain joins TRBV18 to TRBJ1-2; 9 bases fit TRBD1. Sequencing ends 3 residues short of the CDR3 end; the germline J gene provides the rest. The CDR3 totals 18 residues. Looked up from germline, CDR1 is KGHSH and CDR2 is LQKENI. Trimming cost V 1 base and J 5 bases; bases outside gene matches: 14.

As for this clone: From the germline J gene comes the end of the CDR3, since the read stops 3 residues before it. The chain is built from TRBV5-1 and TRBJ2-2; D possibly corresponds to TRBD1 (5 bases). Germline loops: CDR1 SGHRS, CDR2 YFSETQ. There are 13 residues in the CDR3. The covered CDR3 bases are TGCGCCAGCAGCTCATCAACGACAGACGTG. Protein sequence: CASSSSTTDV. The CDR3, in full, reads CASSSSTTDVLFF.